These 15 T cell receptor beta chains share one sample of origin, sequenced in a study of CD8+ T cells in alopecia areata. Reverse transcription of extracted RNA yielded cDNA, which provided the sequencing template. Repertoires were generated with immunoSEQ multiplex PCR, while TCRdb's copy carries only in-frame clones and drops some. The sample shows around 190,000 clones, around 60% of them seen only once. The treatment was: oral pan-JAK inhibitor, 5-10 mg twice daily. The material was CD4+ T cells sorted from blood, obtained between weeks 49 and 50, from a patient treated with tofacitinib. The receptor set was obtained from a human donor with alopecia areata.

This clone was seen a handful of times. V and J are TRBV29-1 and TRBJ1-5; 8 bases map to TRBD1. The V segment lost 8 bases and the J segment 9 bases; nucleotides outside the gene matches: 9. This CDR3 has 12 residues. Germline-derived CDR1 and CDR2 are SQVTM and ANQGSEA. CDR3 loop: CSIGQGQGPQHF. CDR3 DNA sequence: TGCAGCATTGGACAGGGCCAGGGGCCCCAGCATTTT.

This chain joins TRBV2 and TRBJ1-4, with D uncertain. This CDR3 has 12 residues. CDR1 is SNHLY and CDR2 is FYNNEI in the germline V gene. V was pared by 6 bases and J by 8 bases, with 10 bases between. Written as DNA, the CDR3 is TGTGCCAGCAGGGAAATAAGGGAAAAACTGTTTTTT. This encodes CASREIREKLFF.

This clone came up once. The chain is built from TRBV30 and TRBJ2-7; a possible D gene is TRBD2 (5 bases). Deletions cut 4 bases from V and 6 bases from J, with 13 bases between. The CDR3 runs 12 residues. Germline values: CDR1 GTSNPN, CDR2 SVGIG (reference sequence). CDR3 nucleotides: TGTGCCTGGAACGCGGGCGTCGGCGAGCAGTACTTC. Protein sequence: CAWNAGVGEQYF.

The V call is TRBV7-3, the J call TRBJ2-7; 8 bases agree with TRBD1. Trimming at V came to 2 bases and at J to 4 bases, leaving 7 bases not matched to a gene. This CDR3 region has 15 residues. CDR1 and CDR2 from the germline V gene are SGHTA and FQGTGA. This chain's CDR3 is CASSLGPDRVYEQYF. The CDR3 DNA is TGTGCCAGCAGCTTAGGCCCGGACAGGGTGTACGAGCAGTACTTC.

The genes are TRBV19 and TRBJ2-7; TRBD2 aligns across 7 bases. Germline lookup yields CDR1 LNHDA and CDR2 SQIVND (reference sequence). V trimming: 4 bases; J trimming: 0 bases; junction bases outside the gene matches: 0. The CDR3 spans 13 residues. The CDR3 DNA follows: TGTGCCAGTAGTAGCGGGAGCTCCTACGAGCAGTACTTC. This sequence encodes CASSSGSSYEQYF.

This chain connects TRBV20-1 to TRBJ1-2; D is perhaps TRBD1 (5 bases). The CDR3 sequence is 11 residues long. Germline CDR1 reads DFQATT; CDR2 reads SNEGSKA (reference sequence). The V and J ends lost 6 bases and 3 bases respectively, with 8 bases between them. The CDR3 DNA sequence: TGCAGTGCGACGACAGACTATGGCTACACCTTC. Translated: CSATTDYGYTF.

The chain recombines TRBV9 with TRBJ2-3, with TRBD2 as a possible D gene (5 bases). The germline V and J ends were trimmed by 3 bases and 8 bases, with 19 bases remaining between them. This CDR3 spans 15 amino acids. Germline loops: CDR1 SGDLS, CDR2 YYNGEE. The CDR3 DNA is TGTGCCAGCAGCGCCGGGATTACCCTAGATGGTACGCAGTATTTT. It codes for CASSAGITLDGTQYF.

The genes are TRBV4-3 and TRBJ2-3; D unresolved. Trimming cost V 0 bases and J 10 bases, with 11 bases left between them. Germline V gene lookup returns CDR1 LGHNA and CDR2 YSLEER. The CDR3 loop spans 13 amino acids. The CDR3 is CASSQEGAVPQYF. The CDR3 DNA follows: TGCGCCAGCAGCCAAGAAGGTGCCGTGCCGCAGTATTTT.

The V gene is TRBV7-2, the J gene TRBJ2-3; 7 bases align to TRBD2. Germline V CDR1 and CDR2: SGHTA, FQGNSA. Trimming cost V 4 bases and J 0 bases; bases outside gene matches: 7. This CDR3 region has 16 residues. The CDR3 here is CASSSQRGLSTDTQYF. CDR3 sequence (DNA): TGTGCCAGCAGCTCCCAGCGGGGCCTAAGCACAGATACGCAGTATTTT.

The sample holds a few counts of this clone. This chain joins TRBV19 and TRBJ1-1, with a weak D call TRBD1 (6 bases). The CDR3 totals 14 residues. Germline CDR1 reads LNHDA; CDR2 reads SQIVND (reference sequence). Trimming took 5 bases from V and 5 from J, leaving 15 bases between them. The chain's CDR3 is CASSFGLGGTEAFF. Here the CDR3 DNA reads TGTGCCAGTAGTTTTGGTTTAGGGGGGACTGAAGCTTTCTTT.

This clone was found a few times. This chain connects TRBV27 to TRBJ1-2; D possibly corresponds to TRBD1 (5 bases). Germline CDR1 and CDR2: MNHEY and SMNVEV (reference sequence). Trimming shortened V by 3 bases and J by 8 bases, and 13 bases separated the two germline ends. There are 13 residues in the CDR3. The CDR3 here is CASSFRDGRGYTF. The CDR3, as DNA: TGTGCCAGCAGTTTCCGGGACGGACGGGGCTACACCTTC.

This chain uses TRBV30 with TRBJ1-2, with D unclear. This CDR3 has 13 residues. The V gene's germline CDR1 is GTSNPN and CDR2 SVGIG (reference sequence). The germline V and J ends were trimmed by 8 bases and 2 bases, with 15 bases remaining between them. In DNA, the CDR3 is TGTGCCGGCAGCAAGGGCAACAACTATGGCTACACCTTC. Its protein is CAGSKGNNYGYTF.

This clone appeared a few times. V usage is TRBV6-6 and J usage is TRBJ2-7, with D possibly being TRBD1 (6 bases). There are 14 residues in the CDR3. V was shortened by 4 bases and J by 3 bases, with 13 bases between the two germline ends. CDR1 is MNHNY, CDR2 SVGAGI, per germline (reference sequence). The DNA of the CDR3 is TGTGCCAGCAGTTTTTTCCAGGACAGCTACGAGCAGTACTTC. Its protein is CASSFFQDSYEQYF.

The chain recombines TRBV5-6 with TRBJ2-1; D tentatively reads TRBD1 or TRBD2 (5 bases each). CDR1 and CDR2 (germline): SGHDT, YYEEEE. The CDR3 sequence is 15 residues long. The ends were cut back, 4 bases at V and 11 bases at J, with 22 bases in the middle. CDR3 in amino acids: CASSPTGRGQGQQFF. CDR3 bases: TGTGCCAGCAGCCCGACCGGGCGCGGGCAGGGCCAGCAGTTCTTC.

This clone turned up a few times. Different DNA sequences within this sample yield the same CDR3. The chain is built from TRBV20-1 and TRBJ2-7; D uncertain. Germline V gene sequence: CDR1 DFQATT, CDR2 SNEGSKA (reference sequence). The germline V and J ends were trimmed by 0 bases and 3 bases, with 3 bases remaining between them. This CDR3 has 11 amino acids. In nucleotides, the CDR3 is TGCAGTGCTAGAGAAGGCTACGAGCAGTACTTC. Amino acid sequence: CSAREGYEQYF.